Below, 11 T cell receptor beta chains from the same sample are listed, as sequenced in a study of shared clonotypes between healthy human individuals. Only in-frame clones appear in the TCRdb table, and some are missing; sequencing was by immunoSEQ multiplex PCR. The sample yields some 700,000 clones, about nine tenths seen once. The material sequenced was memory CD8+ T cells from PBMCs. The subset denotes: CD45RO+ cells pooled with CCR7-negative TemRA cells. All receptors derive from a man younger than 30 in good health. Some clones in this sample may be carry-over from other donors' samples.

This clone has only a few counts. The chain has TRBV4-1 and TRBJ1-5; weak D call: TRBD1 (5 bases). The germline V gene has CDR1 MGHRA and CDR2 YSYEKL. The CDR3 is 15 residues long. The V and J ends lost 2 bases and 4 bases respectively, with 12 bases between them. This chain's CDR3 is CASSQLFQGNQPQHF. CDR3 DNA sequence: TGCGCCAGCAGCCAACTGTTCCAGGGAAATCAGCCCCAGCATTTT.

This rearrangement joins TRBV4-3 to TRBJ2-7, with D tentatively TRBD1 or TRBD2 (5 bases each). Trimming took off 1 base at V and 2 bases at J, with 12 bases between the two ends. This CDR3 region has 15 residues. Per the germline V gene, CDR1 is LGHNA and CDR2 is YSLEER. CDR3 amino acids: CASSQGPGTPYEQYF. CDR3 sequence (DNA): TGCGCCAGCAGCCAAGGCCCCGGGACCCCCTACGAGCAGTACTTC.

The chain is built from TRBV27 and TRBJ2-4; D is uncertain. Germline assignment: CDR1 MNHEY and CDR2 SMNVEV (reference sequence). The ends were cut back, 3 bases at V and 1 base at J, with 1 base in the middle. The CDR3 sequence is 12 residues long. Written as DNA, the CDR3 is TGTGCCAGCAGTTTGGCCAAAAACATTCAGTACTTC. It translates to CASSLAKNIQYF.

The chain combines TRBV28 with TRBJ2-1; D gene uncertain. This CDR3 region has 14 residues. Germline lookup yields CDR1 MDHEN and CDR2 SYDVKM. Trimming cost V 6 bases and J 8 bases, with 17 bases left between them. CDR3 sequence reads: CASSARLGNDEQFF. CDR3 coding DNA: TGTGCCAGCAGCGCCCGCTTAGGGAACGATGAGCAGTTCTTC.

The chain is built from TRBV7-9 and TRBJ2-7; 9 positions agree with TRBD2. The germline CDR1 and CDR2 sequences are SEHNR and FQNEAQ (reference sequence). The ends lost 6 bases at V and 2 bases at J; junction bases unmatched: 8. This CDR3 contains 15 residues. The CDR3, as DNA: TGTGCCAGCAGGCTAACTAGCGGGTCCCCCTACGAGCAGTACTTC. It encodes CASRLTSGSPYEQYF. Using reference TRBV7-9 and TRBJ2-7 for the parts outside the CDR3, the full variable domain is DTGVSQNPRHKITKRGQNVTFRCDPISEHNRLYWYRQTLGQGPEFLTYFQNEAQLEKSRLLSDRFSAERPKGSFSTLEIQRTEQGDSAMYLCASRLTSGSPYEQYFGPGTRLTVT.

The CDR3 region has the DNA TGTGCCAGCAGCTCTTTAGCGGGAAGGGGACTTAGCAATGAGCAGTTCTTC. Its translation: CASSSLAGRGLSNEQFF. The chain has TRBV7-9 and TRBJ2-1; 8 bases are shared with TRBD2. This CDR3 comprises 17 residues. Germline loops: CDR1 SEHNR, CDR2 FQNEAQ (reference sequence). After removal of 4 bases from V and 6 bases from J, the junction contained 14 bases not matched to a gene. Combining the CDR3 with reference TRBV7-9 and TRBJ2-1 gives the whole variable domain DTGVSQNPRHKITKRGQNVTFRCDPISEHNRLYWYRQTLGQGPEFLTYFQNEAQLEKSRLLSDRFSAERPKGSFSTLEIQRTEQGDSAMYLCASSSLAGRGLSNEQFFGPGTRLTVL.

This rearrangement joins TRBV5-1 to TRBJ2-7; 8 bases are a match to TRBD1. The V gene's germline CDR1 is SGHRS and CDR2 YFSETQ. The V and J ends lost 4 bases and 5 bases, in that order; junction bases with no gene match: 11. CDR3 length equals 15 residues. The DNA of the CDR3 is TGCGCCAGCAGCCCCAGGACAGGGTCCCGCGACGAGCAGTACTTC. Protein product: CASSPRTGSRDEQYF.

The CDR3 is CASSSGGHDNEQFF. CDR3 nucleotide sequence: TGTGCCAGCAGCTCCGGGGGGCACGACAATGAGCAGTTCTTC. V is TRBV7-9 and J is TRBJ2-1; D is perhaps TRBD2 (7 bases). V was pared by 4 bases and J by 5 bases, with 12 bases between. From germline, CDR1 is SEHNR and CDR2 FQNEAQ (reference sequence). The CDR3 consists of 14 residues.

This clone has only one observation. The chain combines TRBV28 with TRBJ1-1; a weak D match, TRBD1 (6 bases). The CDR3 runs 14 residues. Trimming took 6 bases from V and 1 from J, leaving 12 bases between them. CDR1 and CDR2 (germline): MDHEN, SYDVKM. The CDR3, as DNA: TGTGCCAGCAGCCACAGGGAGAGGAACACTGAAGCTTTCTTT. Translating it yields CASSHRERNTEAFF.

This chain connects TRBV6-1 to TRBJ1-1; tentative D call: TRBD1 (5 bases). The CDR3 is 12 residues long. From germline, CDR1 is MNHNS and CDR2 SASEGT. V was cut by 6 bases and J by 5 bases, with 10 bases left in between. The CDR3 sequence is CASRAGITEAFF. The CDR3 DNA reads as TGTGCCAGCAGGGCAGGGATAACTGAAGCTTTCTTT.

V usage is TRBV7-9 and J usage is TRBJ1-3; D possibly corresponds to TRBD1 (5 bases). Per germline, CDR1 SEHNR and CDR2 FQNEAQ (reference sequence). Trimming removed 5 bases from V and 0 bases from J, with 14 bases in between. The CDR3 covers 16 residues. The DNA for the CDR3 is TGTGCCAGCAGCGCCTTGACAGTATACTCTGGAAACACCATATATTTT. It yields the protein CASSALTVYSGNTIYF.